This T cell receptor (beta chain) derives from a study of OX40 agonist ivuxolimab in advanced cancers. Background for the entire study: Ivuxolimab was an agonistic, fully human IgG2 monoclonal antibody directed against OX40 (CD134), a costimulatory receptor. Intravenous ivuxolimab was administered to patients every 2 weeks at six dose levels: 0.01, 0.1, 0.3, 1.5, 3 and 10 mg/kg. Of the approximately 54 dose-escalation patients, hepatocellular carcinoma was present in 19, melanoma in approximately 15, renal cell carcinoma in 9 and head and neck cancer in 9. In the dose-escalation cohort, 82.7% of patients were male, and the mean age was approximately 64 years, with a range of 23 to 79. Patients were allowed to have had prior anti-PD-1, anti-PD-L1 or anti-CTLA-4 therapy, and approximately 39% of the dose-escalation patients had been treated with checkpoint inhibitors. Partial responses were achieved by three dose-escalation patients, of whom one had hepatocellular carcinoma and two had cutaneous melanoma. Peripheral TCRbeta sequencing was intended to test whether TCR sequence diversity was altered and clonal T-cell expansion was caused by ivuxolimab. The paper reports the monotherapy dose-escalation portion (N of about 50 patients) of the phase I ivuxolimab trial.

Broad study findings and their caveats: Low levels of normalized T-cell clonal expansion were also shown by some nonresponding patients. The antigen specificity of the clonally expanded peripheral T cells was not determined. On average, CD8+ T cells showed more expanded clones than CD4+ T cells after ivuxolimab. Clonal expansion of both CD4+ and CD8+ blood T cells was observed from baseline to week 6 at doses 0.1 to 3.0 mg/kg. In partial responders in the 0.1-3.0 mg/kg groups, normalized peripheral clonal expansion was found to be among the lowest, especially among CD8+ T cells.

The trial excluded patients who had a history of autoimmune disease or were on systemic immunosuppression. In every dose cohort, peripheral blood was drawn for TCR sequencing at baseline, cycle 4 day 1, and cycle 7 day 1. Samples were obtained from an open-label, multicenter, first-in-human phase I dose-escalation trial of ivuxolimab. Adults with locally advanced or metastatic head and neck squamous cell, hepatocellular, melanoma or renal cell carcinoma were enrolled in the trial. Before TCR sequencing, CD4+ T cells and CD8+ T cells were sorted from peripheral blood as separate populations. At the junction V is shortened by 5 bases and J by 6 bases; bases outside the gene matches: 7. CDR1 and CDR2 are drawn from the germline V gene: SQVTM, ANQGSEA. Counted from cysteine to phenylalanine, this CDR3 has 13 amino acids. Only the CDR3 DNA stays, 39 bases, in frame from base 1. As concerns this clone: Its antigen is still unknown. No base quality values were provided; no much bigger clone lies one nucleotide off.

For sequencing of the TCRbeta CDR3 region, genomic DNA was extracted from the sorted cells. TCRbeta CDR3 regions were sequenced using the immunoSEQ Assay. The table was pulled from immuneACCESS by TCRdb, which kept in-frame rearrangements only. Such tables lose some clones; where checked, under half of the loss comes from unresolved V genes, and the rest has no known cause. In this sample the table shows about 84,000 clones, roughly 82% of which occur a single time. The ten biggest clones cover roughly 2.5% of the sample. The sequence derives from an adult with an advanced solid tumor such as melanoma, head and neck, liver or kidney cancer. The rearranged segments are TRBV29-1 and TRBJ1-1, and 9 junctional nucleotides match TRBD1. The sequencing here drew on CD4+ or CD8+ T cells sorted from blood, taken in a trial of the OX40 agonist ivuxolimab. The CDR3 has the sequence CSVWDRDSSEAFF. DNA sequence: TGCAGCGTTTGGGACAGGGATTCGTCTGAAGCTTTCTTT. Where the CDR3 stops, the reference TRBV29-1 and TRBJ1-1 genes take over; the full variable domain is SAVISQKPSRDICQRGTSLTIQCQVDSQVTMMFWYRQQPGQSLTLIATANQGSEATYESGFVIDKFPISRPNLTFSTLTVSNMSPEDSSIYLCSVWDRDSSEAFFGQGTRLTVV.